A single sample is the source of the 12 T cell receptor beta chains below, sequenced in a study of neurological immune-mediated disorders. TCRdb analysed the 5' RACE reads with MiXCR anew, one entry per CDR3 protein. Of tens of thousands of distinct CDR3 sequences detected, about an eighth appear once; the ten largest clones hold around 4.3%. The time point denotes: longitudinal time-point 1 (baseline). The sample comprised PBMCs. Receptor source: a female donor with HTLV-1-associated myelopathy (HAM/TSP).

As concerns this clonotype: A read error may produce the germline difference seen at one junction end. This chain joins TRBV5-1 and TRBJ1-2, with D hard to call. This CDR3 is 13 amino acids long. Germline V lookup: CDR1 SGHRS, CDR2 YFSETQ. The CDR3 sequence is CASSLVMGYVYTF. CDR3 sequence (DNA): TGCGCCAGCAGCTTGGTAATGGGGTATGTCTACACCTTC.

This chain links TRBV7-2 with TRBJ2-7, with TRBD2 identical over 10 bases. Germline lookup yields CDR1 SGHTA and CDR2 FQGNSA. This CDR3 has 17 residues. The V and J ends lost 1 base and 0 bases, in that order; junction bases with no gene match: 6. CDR3 coding DNA: TGTGCCAGCAGCTTAGGCACTAGCGGGGCGAGCTCCTACGAGCAGTACTTC. It yields the protein CASSLGTSGASSYEQYF. Full variable domain (missing parts from reference TRBV7-2 and TRBJ2-7): GAGVSQSPSNKVTEKGKDVELRCDPISGHTALYWYRQSLGQGLEFLIYFQGNSAPDKSGLPSDRFSAERTGGSVSTLTIQRTQQEDSAVYLCASSLGTSGASSYEQYFGPGTRLTVT.

In the case of this clonotype: A read error may be the cause here, since a much bigger clone is one base away. In nucleotides, the CDR3 is TGTGCCAGCAGTGGCCGCGGGACCACGAGGAACACCATATATTTT. It yields the protein CASSGRGTTRNTIYF. This chain joins TRBV12-3 or TRBV12-4 and TRBJ1-3; a possible D gene is TRBD1 (5 bases). The V end was cut by 5 bases, the J end by 7 bases, with 18 bases between. This CDR3 spans 15 amino acids.

This clonotype has a handful of counts. The rearrangement joins TRBV7-3 to TRBJ2-1; D uncertain. CDR1 and CDR2 (germline): SGHTA, FQGTGA. CDR3 length: 15 amino acids. Between the trimmed V and J ends, which lost 8 bases and 0 bases, there was a span of 14 bases. The CDR3 DNA sequence: TGTGCCAGCGCAACTGAGTCTAGCTCCTACAATGAGCAGTTCTTC. It codes for CASATESSSYNEQFF.

This clonotype was picked up many times. The rearrangement joins TRBV9 to TRBJ2-1, with D possibly TRBD2 on 7 matching bases. CDR1 and CDR2 from the germline V gene are SGDLS and YYNGEE. This CDR3 is built from 14 residues. The V end lost 4 bases, the J end lost 8 bases, and 16 bases lay between the germline ends. The chain's CDR3 is CASSPWGGQYEQFF. CDR3 coding DNA: TGTGCCAGCAGCCCGTGGGGGGGGCAGTATGAGCAGTTCTTC.

This clonotype showed up many times. The rearrangement links TRBV20-1 to TRBJ1-2; no definite D call. Deletions cut 3 bases from V and 5 bases from J, with 16 bases between. Germline lookup yields CDR1 DFQATT and CDR2 SNEGSKA (reference sequence). The CDR3 is 14 residues long. The CDR3 region has the DNA TGCAGTGCTAGTGACGGCGGCCGAAGGTATGGCTACACCTTC. Its protein product is CSASDGGRRYGYTF.

This clonotype was observed a few times. The J gene is TRBJ2-3, the V gene TRBV11-2, with D unresolved. This CDR3 region has 14 residues. Trimming removed 5 bases at V and 8 bases at J, with 17 bases between. Germline lookup yields CDR1 SGHAT and CDR2 FQNNGV. The CDR3 nucleotides are TGTGCCAGCAGCCCCGACCTCCTTCTCGCTACGCAGTATTTT. Encoded protein: CASSPDLLLATQYF.

At least ten counts were recorded for this clonotype. The chain recombines TRBV5-1 with TRBJ2-1, with D possibly TRBD2 on 6 matching bases. Germline-derived CDR1 and CDR2 are SGHRS and YFSETQ. The CDR3 length is 15 residues. Trimming left V 4 bases short and J 9 bases short, with 20 bases between. The CDR3 spells CASSPGETVRGEQFF. CDR3 coding DNA: TGCGCCAGCAGCCCGGGGGAGACGGTTCGGGGTGAGCAGTTCTTC.

This clonotype showed up many times. The chain uses TRBV20-1 and TRBJ2-5; TRBD1 agrees at 9 bases. The germline gives CDR1 DFQATT, CDR2 SNEGSKA (reference sequence). The V gene end was trimmed by 3 bases and the J gene end by 1 base; junction bases not matched to a gene: 3. The CDR3 consists of 14 residues. The CDR3 DNA reads as TGCAGTGCTAGCGTGACAGGGGGCCAAGAGACCCAGTACTTC. This sequence encodes CSASVTGGQETQYF.

The chain uses TRBV10-3 and TRBJ1-5; TRBD1 matches 10 bases. Germline loops: CDR1 ENHRY, CDR2 SYGVKD. J gave up 5 bases and V 6 bases, and 4 bases lay outside the gene matches. The CDR3 covers 14 residues. The CDR3 spells CAIRGTGEDQPQHF. The DNA for the CDR3 is TGTGCCATCAGGGGGACAGGGGAAGATCAGCCCCAGCATTTT.

This clonotype came up many times. V gene TRBV7-9 combines with J gene TRBJ2-7; D may correspond to TRBD1 or TRBD2 (5 bases each). V was clipped by 1 base and J by 4 bases, with 14 bases between them. Germline CDR1 reads SEHNR; CDR2 reads FQNEAQ (reference sequence). The CDR3 is made up of 15 amino acids. The CDR3 sequence: CASSLDRGRKYEQYF. CDR3 DNA: TGTGCCAGCAGCTTAGATCGGGGACGGAAATACGAGCAGTACTTC. Drawing the rest from reference TRBV7-9 and TRBJ2-7, the complete variable domain is DTGVSQNPRHKITKRGQNVTFRCDPISEHNRLYWYRQTLGQGPEFLTYFQNEAQLEKSRLLSDRFSAERPKGSFSTLEIQRTEQGDSAMYLCASSLDRGRKYEQYFGPGTRLTVT.

This clonotype was recorded at least ten times. The V call is TRBV5-1, the J call TRBJ1-5, with D possibly matching TRBD1 (6 bases). V lost 3 bases, J lost 0 bases, and 16 bases lay in between. Germline assignment: CDR1 SGHRS and CDR2 YFSETQ. This CDR3 is 17 amino acids long. CDR3 in amino acids: CASSWTVAVGSNQPQHF. DNA of the CDR3: TGCGCCAGCAGCTGGACAGTGGCGGTAGGTAGCAATCAGCCCCAGCATTTT. Full variable domain (remainder filled in from reference TRBV5-1 and TRBJ1-5): KAGVTQTPRYLIKTRGQQVTLSCSPISGHRSVSWYQQTPGQGLQFLFEYFSETQRNKGNFPGRFSGRQFSNSRSEMNVSTLELGDSALYLCASSWTVAVGSNQPQHFGDGTRLSIL.